Following are 14 T cell receptor beta chains from one sample sequenced in a study of T-cell reconstitution after alpha-beta-depleted transplantation in children. Unique molecular identifiers tagged the TCRbeta library. TCRdb itself ran the PCR reads through MiXCR, one entry per CDR3 protein. This sample has roughly 350,000 distinct CDR3 sequences; 10% occur once, and the top ten carry 2% to 3%. This material consisted of PBMCs from the stem cell graft donor, taken from the stem cell graft. The receptors originated from a human donor who donated a stem cell graft to a child with acute lymphoblastic leukemia.

In its sample, this clonotype was seen a few times. This chain's CDR3 is CASSLRPTGANVLTF. The CDR3 DNA reads as TGTGCCAGCAGTTTAAGACCCACTGGGGCCAACGTCCTGACTTTC. The chain is built from TRBV28 and TRBJ2-6; D is unclear. This CDR3 has 15 amino acids. V was shortened by 2 bases and J by 2 bases, with 7 bases between the two germline ends. Germline CDR1 MDHEN, CDR2 SYDVKM.

V is TRBV9 and J is TRBJ2-3, with a possible D match to TRBD2 (6 bases). Germline V lookup: CDR1 SGDLS, CDR2 YYNGEE. Trimming removed 0 bases at V and 3 bases at J, with 17 bases between. CDR3 length: 17 residues. The CDR3 reads CASSVALGLMGTDTQYF. For the CDR3, the DNA is TGTGCCAGCAGCGTAGCTCTAGGACTAATGGGAACAGATACGCAGTATTTT.

This clonotype has more than one count but fewer than ten. The chain combines TRBV15 with TRBJ2-7, with D possibly being TRBD2 (5 bases). The CDR3 totals 15 residues. From germline, CDR1 is LNHNV and CDR2 YYDKDF (reference sequence). Trimming took off 1 base at V and 1 base at J, with 11 bases between the two ends. The DNA for the CDR3 is TGTGCCACCAGCAGAGTAGCCGAGGGATCCTACGAGCAGTACTTC. Translating gives CATSRVAEGSYEQYF.

This clonotype was detected a few times. J is TRBJ2-1 and V is TRBV4-1; TRBD1 agrees at 7 bases. Trimming took 5 bases from V and 7 from J; bases not matched to a gene: 8. CDR3 size: 14 residues. The germline gives CDR1 MGHRA, CDR2 YSYEKL. The CDR3 DNA sequence: TGCGCCAGCAGCTATATCCCAGGGGGTAATGAGCAGTTCTTC. It encodes CASSYIPGGNEQFF.

This clonotype was recorded at least ten times. The chain has TRBV7-9 and TRBJ1-4; 9 nucleotides match TRBD1. Germline V CDR1 and CDR2: SEHNR, FQNEAQ (reference sequence). The CDR3 covers 14 residues. V lost 5 bases and J lost 8; bases outside the gene matches: 6. The CDR3 region is CASSEDRGSEKLFF. The CDR3 bases are TGTGCCAGCAGCGAGGACAGGGGATCAGAAAAACTGTTTTTT. Full variable domain (missing parts from reference TRBV7-9 and TRBJ1-4): DTGVSQNPRHKITKRGQNVTFRCDPISEHNRLYWYRQTLGQGPEFLTYFQNEAQLEKSRLLSDRFSAERPKGSFSTLEIQRTEQGDSAMYLCASSEDRGSEKLFFGSGTQLSVL.

This clonotype was seen only a few times. The rearrangement joins TRBV27 to TRBJ1-4; no reliable D call. Germline CDR1 and CDR2: MNHEY and SMNVEV (reference sequence). V was clipped by 5 bases and J by 1 base, with 11 bases between them. There are 15 residues in the CDR3. The chain's CDR3 is CASSPVLETNEKLFF. The CDR3 DNA reads TGTGCCAGCAGTCCCGTGCTCGAAACTAATGAAAAACTGTTTTTT.

This clonotype has just a few counts. V gene TRBV7-2 combines with J gene TRBJ1-4; D not resolved. V was cut by 5 bases and J by 0 bases, with 10 bases left in between. This CDR3 comprises 15 residues. Germline assignment: CDR1 SGHTA and CDR2 FQGNSA. CDR3 DNA sequence: TGTGCCAGCAGCCCCCAGTTCGCAACTAATGAAAAACTGTTTTTT. Translation gives CASSPQFATNEKLFF.

The chain has TRBV7-9 and TRBJ2-6; no clear D gene. CDR1 SEHNR and CDR2 FQNEAQ come from the germline V gene (reference sequence). The CDR3 length is 16 residues. Trimming took off 5 bases at V and 0 bases at J, with 11 bases between the two ends. This chain's CDR3 is CASSKGRTSGANVLTF. The CDR3 nucleotides read TGTGCCAGCAGCAAAGGACGGACCTCTGGGGCCAACGTCCTGACTTTC.

This clonotype was counted a few times. J is TRBJ2-7 and V is TRBV9; D uncertain. This CDR3 comprises 13 residues. Germline CDR1 and CDR2: SGDLS and YYNGEE. Trimming pared 4 bases from V and 7 bases from J, leaving 15 bases between. DNA for the CDR3: TGTGCCAGCAGCCCGCGACTCTCCCAGGAGCAGTACTTC. Protein product: CASSPRLSQEQYF.

The chain joins TRBV6-1 to TRBJ1-1; 9 nucleotides match TRBD1. The J segment lost 5 bases and the V segment lost 4 bases, leaving 11 bases of the junction unmatched. The CDR3 is 16 residues long. Germline loops: CDR1 MNHNS, CDR2 SASEGT. The CDR3 loop is CASSARDRVALTEAFF. CDR3 sequence (DNA): TGTGCCAGCAGTGCCCGGGACAGGGTCGCGTTAACTGAAGCTTTCTTT.

The chain couples TRBV15 to TRBJ1-1, with D uncertain. Trimming took off 1 base at V and 1 base at J, with 7 bases between the two ends. CDR1 LNHNV and CDR2 YYDKDF come from the germline V gene (reference sequence). CDR3 size: 14 residues. The CDR3 region is CATSRGRRNTEAFF. The DNA for the CDR3 is TGTGCCACCAGCAGAGGGAGAAGGAACACTGAAGCTTTCTTT. Filled out from reference TRBV15 and TRBJ1-1, the complete variable domain reads DAMVIQNPRYQVTQFGKPVTLSCSQTLNHNVMYWYQQKSSQAPKLLFHYYDKDFNNEADTPDNFQSRRPNTSFCFLDIRSPGLGDTAMYLCATSRGRRNTEAFFGQGTRLTVV.

This clonotype was counted a few times. The chain employs TRBV4-3 and TRBJ2-7; weak D call: TRBD2 (6 bases). V lost 2 bases and J 0 bases, leaving 17 bases between the germline ends. The CDR3 has 17 residues. Germline V gene sequence: CDR1 LGHNA, CDR2 YSLEER. CDR3 sequence: CASSQRVLSGSSYEQYF. The CDR3 bases are TGCGCCAGCAGCCAACGGGTCCTTAGCGGAAGCTCCTACGAGCAGTACTTC.

This clonotype appeared many times. The CDR3 protein is CASSSSQGGTYNEQFF. The DNA of the CDR3 is TGTGCCAGCAGCTCGTCACAGGGAGGTACCTACAATGAGCAGTTCTTC. The rearrangement uses TRBV11-2 and TRBJ2-1; either TRBD1 or TRBD2 may supply D (6 bases each). Germline CDR1 SGHAT, CDR2 FQNNGV. Trimming removed 4 bases from V and 2 bases from J, with 15 bases in between. CDR3 size: 16 residues.

This chain uses TRBV7-2 with TRBJ2-2, with D hard to call. There are 16 residues in the CDR3. Trimming took off 2 bases at V and 1 base at J, with 11 bases between the two ends. Germline V gene lookup returns CDR1 SGHTA and CDR2 FQGNSA. In DNA, the CDR3 is TGTGCCAGCAGCTTAAGTGGACCCTGGAACACCGGGGAGCTGTTTTTT. It is translated as CASSLSGPWNTGELFF.